This entry lists 28 T cell receptor beta chains sequenced from one sample in a study of blood T cells in healthy people across ages. The authors ran a second PCR of 7 to 11 cycles using a sample-barcoded 5' primer and a J-beta primer mix. TCRdb processed the 5' RACE reads anew with MiXCR; each CDR3 protein has one entry. The sample shows approximately 850,000 distinct CDR3 sequences, around 42% of them seen only once. The sequenced sample was blood. The receptor source for this set is a man aged 60 to 75 in good health.

This clonotype occurred a few times. This chain joins TRBV6-6 and TRBJ2-5; 7 bases are shared with TRBD2. The V and J ends lost 6 bases and 2 bases, in that order; junction bases with no gene match: 9. There are 15 residues in the CDR3. Germline V gene lookup returns CDR1 MNHNY and CDR2 SVGAGI (reference sequence). The CDR3 reads CASSHGGGRQETQYF. CDR3 DNA sequence: TGTGCCAGCAGCCATGGGGGAGGGAGACAAGAGACCCAGTACTTC.

The CDR3 spells CASSFGGGAGEQYF. The CDR3 DNA reads as TGTGCCAGCAGTTTTGGCGGGGGGGCCGGAGAGCAGTACTTC. The V call is TRBV12-3 or TRBV12-4, the J call TRBJ2-7; TRBD2 agrees at 9 bases. Trimming took 3 bases from V and 7 from J; bases not matched to a gene: 7. The CDR3 loop spans 14 amino acids.

The chain combines TRBV20-1 with TRBJ1-5; D call uncertain. Germline values: CDR1 DFQATT, CDR2 SNEGSKA (reference sequence). The CDR3 has 14 amino acids. The germline V and J ends were trimmed by 0 bases and 1 base, with 7 bases remaining between them. Written as DNA, the CDR3 is TGCAGTGCTAGAGATTTTACAAGCAATCAGCCCCAGCATTTT. It yields the protein CSARDFTSNQPQHF.

This sequence joins TRBV20-1 and TRBJ1-2, with D possibly being TRBD1 (6 bases). The germline V gene has CDR1 DFQATT and CDR2 SNEGSKA (reference sequence). V lost 3 bases and J 4 bases, leaving 12 bases between the germline ends. This CDR3 has 13 amino acids. CDR3 coding DNA: TGCAGTGCTAGGGGGGCCTTGTCCTATGGCTACACCTTC. It is translated as CSARGALSYGYTF.

The chain recombines TRBV20-1 with TRBJ2-3; 7 bases map to TRBD2. Germline CDR1 is DFQATT and CDR2 is SNEGSKA (reference sequence). The CDR3 length is 13 residues. The trim removed 8 bases at V and 1 base at J, leaving 6 bases unmatched. CDR3 region: CSPTRGGTDTQYF. CDR3 DNA sequence: TGCAGTCCCACCCGGGGGGGCACAGATACGCAGTATTTT.

V is TRBV19 and J is TRBJ2-1; 11 bases match TRBD1. V dropped 6 bases and J dropped 8; count of bases not matched to a gene: 9. Germline V lookup: CDR1 LNHDA, CDR2 SQIVND (reference sequence). The CDR3 has 15 amino acids. CDR3 DNA: TGTGCCAGTAGCCCGGGACAGGGGGGATTCTATGAGCAGTTCTTC. This encodes CASSPGQGGFYEQFF.

The rearrangement uses TRBV7-9 and TRBJ1-6, with 12 bases identical to TRBD1. Per the germline V gene, CDR1 is SEHNR and CDR2 is FQNEAQ (reference sequence). V shed 5 bases, J shed 14 bases, and the junction held 13 bases outside the gene matches. This CDR3 region has 16 residues. As DNA, the CDR3 is TGTGCCAGCAGCCAGGGTATGGGACAGGGGGCTTGGGCCCTCCACTTT. Translation gives CASSQGMGQGAWALHF.

J is TRBJ2-1 and V is TRBV11-2, with D perhaps matching TRBD1 (6 bases). The V gene's germline CDR1 is SGHAT and CDR2 FQNNGV. V was cut by 3 bases and J by 6 bases, with 12 bases left in between. CDR3 size: 14 residues. CDR3 nucleotides: TGTGCCAGCAGCTTCCAGCAGGGGAGCAATGAGCAGTTCTTC. It specifies CASSFQQGSNEQFF.

This clonotype has at least ten counts. The chain couples TRBV10-3 to TRBJ2-1; D gene unclear. CDR1 and CDR2 (germline): ENHRY, SYGVKD. There are 13 residues in the CDR3. V gave up 3 bases and J gave up 4 bases, with 7 bases separating them. CDR3 loop: CAISEFGYNEQFF. CDR3 coding DNA: TGTGCCATCAGTGAATTTGGTTACAATGAGCAGTTCTTC.

This chain links TRBV29-1 with TRBJ2-7; D remains unclear. Germline V lookup: CDR1 SQVTM, CDR2 ANQGSEA. The CDR3 is 13 residues long. Trimming removed 2 bases at V and 2 bases at J, with 10 bases between. Here the CDR3 DNA reads TGCAGCGTTGAATCGGGTCTCCCCTACGAGCAGTACTTC. Translation: CSVESGLPYEQYF.

A few counts support this clonotype. DNA of the CDR3: TGTGCCAGCAGCACAAAGGGTGGGACAGATACGCAGTATTTT. Translation gives CASSTKGGTDTQYF. The rearrangement joins TRBV7-3 to TRBJ2-3; no clear D gene. There are 14 residues in the CDR3. Germline CDR1 and CDR2: SGHTA and FQGTGA. Deletions cut 5 bases from V and 3 bases from J, with 12 bases between. Looking up the rest from reference TRBV7-3 and TRBJ2-3 gives the full variable domain: GAGVSQTPSNKVTEKGKYVELRCDPISGHTALYWYRQSLGQGPEFLIYFQGTGAADDSGLPNDRFFAVRPEGSVSTLKIQRTERGDSAVYLCASSTKGGTDTQYFGPGTRLTVL.

The rearrangement links TRBV14 to TRBJ2-1; D is perhaps TRBD2 (6 bases). CDR1 and CDR2 from the germline V gene are SGHDN and FVKESK. The CDR3 has 15 amino acids. Trimming cost V 2 bases and J 3 bases, with 11 bases left between them. The CDR3 here is CASSQYSGDYNEQFF. The CDR3 DNA sequence: TGTGCCAGCAGCCAATACTCGGGGGACTACAATGAGCAGTTCTTC.

This clonotype was recorded many times. The chain links TRBV3-1 to TRBJ2-3; TRBD2 agrees at 7 bases. There are 18 residues in the CDR3. The ends lost 0 bases at V and 1 base at J; junction bases unmatched: 10. Germline assignment: CDR1 LGHDT and CDR2 YNNKEL (reference sequence). The CDR3 here is CASSQDYNIAGRTDTQYF. For the CDR3, the DNA is TGTGCCAGCAGCCAAGATTACAATATAGCGGGTCGCACAGATACGCAGTATTTT.

This rearrangement joins TRBV12-3 or TRBV12-4 to TRBJ2-1; TRBD1 or TRBD2 may be the D gene (6 bases each). The J call is in doubt because the DNA end fits TRBJ2-7 better. There are 14 residues in the CDR3. CDR3 amino acids: CASNPRGAENEQYF. The DNA for the CDR3 is TGTGCCAGCAACCCTAGGGGGGCAGAAAATGAGCAGTACTTC.

The chain has TRBV3-1 and TRBJ1-2; TRBD1 matches at 8 bases. Germline V CDR1 and CDR2: LGHDT, YNNKEL (reference sequence). With V trimmed by 0 bases and J by 8 bases, 11 bases remained unmatched. The CDR3 is 16 amino acids. The DNA for the CDR3 is TGTGCCAGCAGCCAAGAGTTGAGGACAGGGTCGGGCGGCTACACCTTC. Translated, it gives CASSQELRTGSGGYTF.

The J gene is TRBJ2-3, the V gene TRBV28; the match to TRBD1 covers 9 bases. V lost 4 bases and J lost 2; bases outside the gene matches: 7. The CDR3 has 16 amino acids. Germline assignment: CDR1 MDHEN and CDR2 SYDVKM. CDR3 amino acids: CASSSTGTGSTDTQYF. The DNA for the CDR3 is TGTGCCAGCAGTTCCACCGGGACAGGGTCCACAGATACGCAGTATTTT. The full variable domain, with the rest looked up from reference TRBV28 and TRBJ2-3, is DVKVTQSSRYLVKRTGEKVFLECVQDMDHENMFWYRQDPGLGLRLIYFSYDVKMKEKGDIPEGYSVSREKKERFSLILESASTNQTSMYLCASSSTGTGSTDTQYFGPGTRLTVL.

In this sample, this clonotype turned up a few times. The rearrangement joins TRBV6-1 to TRBJ2-3, with TRBD2 as a possible D gene (6 bases). The CDR3 has 15 amino acids. Trimming took 2 bases from V and 3 from J, leaving 12 bases between them. CDR1 MNHNS and CDR2 SASEGT come from the germline V gene. CDR3 in DNA: TGTGCCAGCAGTGAATCGCGGGGAACGACAGATACGCAGTATTTT. Protein: CASSESRGTTDTQYF.

The chain joins TRBV6-6 to TRBJ1-5; D perhaps matches TRBD1 (6 bases). Looked up from germline, CDR1 is MNHNY and CDR2 is SVGAGI (reference sequence). Trimming took 6 bases from V and 0 from J, leaving 18 bases between them. This CDR3 has 17 residues. The CDR3, as DNA: TGTGCCAGCAGATCCAGGGGCGGCACGGATAGCAATCAGCCCCAGCATTTT. The encoded protein is CASRSRGGTDSNQPQHF.

About this clonotype itself: A much bigger clone sits one base away, suggesting this may be a read error. The rearrangement uses TRBV29-1 and TRBJ2-7; D is possibly TRBD1 (5 bases). Trimming pared 5 bases from V and 7 bases from J, leaving 27 bases between. The CDR3 contains 16 residues. Per germline, CDR1 SQVTM and CDR2 ANQGSEA. The DNA of the CDR3 is TGCAGCGTTCTGGACACTGGGAACACTTTTTACAATGAGCAGTACTTC. Protein: CSVLDTGNTFYNEQYF.

The V and J genes are TRBV12-3 or TRBV12-4 and TRBJ2-1; 8 nucleotides agree with TRBD2. The CDR3 totals 15 residues. Trimming at V came to 4 bases and at J to 6 bases, leaving 8 bases not matched to a gene. CDR3 bases: TGTGCCAGCAGTTCCGGGACTAGGCCGCTCAATGAGCAGTTCTTC. It is translated as CASSSGTRPLNEQFF.

The chain uses TRBV4-3 and TRBJ2-1; TRBD1 agrees at 7 bases. CDR1 LGHNA and CDR2 YSLEER come from the germline V gene. This CDR3 contains 15 residues. V lost 0 bases and J lost 2; bases outside the gene matches: 1. CDR3 in DNA: TGCGCCAGCAGCCAAGAAACAGGGGCCTACAATGAGCAGTTCTTC. Residues: CASSQETGAYNEQFF.

On this clonotype: Being one base from a much bigger clone, this may be a read error. The chain uses TRBV27 and TRBJ1-2, with D possibly being TRBD1 (5 bases). V was pared by 4 bases and J by 2 bases, with 8 bases between. This CDR3 is built from 13 residues. Germline assignment: CDR1 MNHEY and CDR2 SMNVEV (reference sequence). The CDR3 is CASSSQENYGYTF. The CDR3 nucleotides read TGTGCCAGCAGTTCACAGGAGAACTATGGCTACACCTTC.

The chain recombines TRBV20-1 with TRBJ2-4, with 9 nucleotides matching TRBD1. Gene TRBJ2-7 matches the end of the DNA better, so the J call may be wrong. Germline V CDR1 and CDR2: DFQATT, SNEGSKA (reference sequence). CDR3 length: 13 amino acids. The DNA of the CDR3 is TGCAGTGCCTGGGGACAGGGAATCGACGAGCAGTACTTC. Residues: CSAWGQGIDEQYF.

This clonotype appeared many times. This may stem from a read error, because a much larger clone lies one nucleotide away. The V and J genes are TRBV27 and TRBJ2-7; TRBD1 matches 9 bases. After removal of 6 bases from V and 6 bases from J, the junction contained 9 bases not matched to a gene. The CDR3 is made up of 14 amino acids. Germline CDR1 and CDR2: MNHEY and SMNVEV (reference sequence). CDR3 bases: TGTGCCAGCAGAGTACAGGGGGCTAAAGGCGAGCAGTACTTC. Translation: CASRVQGAKGEQYF.

The rearrangement links TRBV29-1 to TRBJ2-4, with a tentative D call TRBD2 (6 bases). The CDR3 has 12 residues. V gave up 4 bases and J gave up 8 bases, with 12 bases separating them. The germline V gene has CDR1 SQVTM and CDR2 ANQGSEA. CDR3 residues: CSVVRGEDIQYF. DNA for the CDR3: TGCAGCGTTGTCAGAGGGGAGGACATTCAGTACTTC.

Regarding this clonotype: Germline and junction disagree at one end, which may indicate a read error. This sequence joins TRBV6-2 or TRBV6-3 and TRBJ2-4; 9 bases are a match to TRBD1. The DNA matches TRBJ2-7 better at its end, which makes the J call doubtful. The length of the CDR3 is 16 residues. The germline V gene has CDR1 MNHEY and CDR2 SVGEGT. In DNA, the CDR3 is TGTGCCAGCAGTCACTCTTCCGGGACAGGGTGGCACGAGCAGTACTTC. Translation gives CASSHSSGTGWHEQYF.

The CDR3 spells CAWSDGMNTEAFF. In nucleotides, the CDR3 is TGTGCCTGGAGTGATGGAATGAACACTGAAGCTTTCTTT. The J gene is TRBJ1-1, the V gene TRBV30; D unclear. The germline V gene encodes CDR1 GTSNPN and CDR2 SVGIG (reference sequence). The V end was cut by 1 base, the J end by 0 bases, with 6 bases between. The CDR3 has 13 amino acids. The variable domain in full, completed from reference TRBV30 and TRBJ1-1, reads SQTIHQWPATLVQPVGSPLSLECTVEGTSNPNLYWYRQAAGRGLQLLFYSVGIGQISSEVPQNLSASRPQDRQFILSSKKLLLSDSGFYLCAWSDGMNTEAFFGQGTRLTVV.

J is TRBJ2-7 and V is TRBV29-1; a weak D match, TRBD2 (6 bases). The CDR3 sequence is 15 residues long. V lost 2 bases to trimming and J lost 1 base, with 15 bases between them. Per the germline V gene, CDR1 is SQVTM and CDR2 is ANQGSEA. The CDR3 DNA sequence: TGCAGCGTTGAATTTCCCGGGGGAGATTCCTACGAGCAGTACTTC. Its translation: CSVEFPGGDSYEQYF.